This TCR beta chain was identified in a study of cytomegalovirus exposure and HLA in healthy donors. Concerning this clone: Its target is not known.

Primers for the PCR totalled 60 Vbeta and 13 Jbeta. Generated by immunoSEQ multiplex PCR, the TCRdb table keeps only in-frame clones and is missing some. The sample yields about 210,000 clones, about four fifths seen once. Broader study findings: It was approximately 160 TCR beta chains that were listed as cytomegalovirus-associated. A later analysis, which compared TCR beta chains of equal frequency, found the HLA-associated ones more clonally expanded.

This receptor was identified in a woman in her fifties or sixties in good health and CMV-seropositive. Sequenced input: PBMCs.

The CDR3 DNA is TGTGCCAGCAGCTTATGGGCCGTCAATTCACCCCTCCACTTT. The encoded protein is CASSLWAVNSPLHF. The V gene is TRBV11-2, the J gene TRBJ1-6; D remains unclear. Between the trimmed V and J ends, which lost 2 bases and 7 bases, there was a span of 9 bases. Per germline, CDR1 SGHAT and CDR2 FQNNGV. The CDR3 consists of 14 residues.